The clone carrying this TCR beta chain has more than one count but fewer than ten. The antigen remains unidentified. The data belong to a study of CD8 T cells in ankylosing spondylitis. The V end was cut by 7 bases, the J end by 0 bases, with 9 bases between. This CDR3 region has 13 residues. Overall study findings and caveats: In ankylosing spondylitis patients, matched synovial fluid reportedly showed significant enrichment of disease-linked clones.

MiXCR was run by TCRdb on the 5' RACE reads, yielding one entry per CDR3 protein. The sample carries around 300,000 distinct CDR3 sequences, about 15% recorded once. The genes are TRBV12-3 or TRBV12-4 and TRBJ1-1; D not certain. This clonotype was obtained from a male donor with ankylosing spondylitis or in good health (not recorded which). Sequences were obtained from blood, either unsorted or a sorted T cell fraction (not recorded which). DNA for the CDR3: TGTGCCAGCACCGGATTCATGAACACTGAAGCTTTCTTT. As protein: CASTGFMNTEAFF.